This T cell receptor beta chain was identified in a study of T cell responses to AZD1222 COVID-19 vaccine. Data came from immunoSEQ multiplex PCR; TCRdb stores just in-frame clones and leaves some out. The table has 80,000 to 95,000 clones, about nine tenths seen once; the top ten hold about 5%. This receptor was taken from an adult who received the AZD1222 COVID-19 vaccine. The specimen comprised peripheral blood, sampled 28 days after the second AZD1222 dose.

The CDR3 region is CASTQLNGDRGGYNEQFF. In nucleotides, the CDR3 is TGTGCCAGCACTCAACTAAACGGGGACAGGGGGGGATACAATGAGCAGTTCTTC. The rearrangement uses TRBV21-1 and TRBJ2-1; whether TRBD1, the table's D call, matches the DNA was not checked. TRBV21-1 is a pseudogene. The length of the CDR3 is 18 residues.